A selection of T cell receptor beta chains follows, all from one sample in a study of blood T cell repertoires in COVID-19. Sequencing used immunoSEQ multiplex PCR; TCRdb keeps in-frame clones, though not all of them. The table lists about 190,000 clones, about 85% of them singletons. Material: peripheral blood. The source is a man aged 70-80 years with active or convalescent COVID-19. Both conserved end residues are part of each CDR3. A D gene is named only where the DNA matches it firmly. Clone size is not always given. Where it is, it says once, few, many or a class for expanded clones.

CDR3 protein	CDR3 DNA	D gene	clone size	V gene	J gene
CATSTLETQYF	TGTGCCACCAGCACCCTGGAGACCCAGTACTTC	-	-	TRBV15	TRBJ2-5
CASSPVVAGTYEQYF	TGTGCCAGCAGTCCCGTAGTAGCGGGTACCTACGAGCAGTACTTC	TRBD2	-	TRBV2	TRBJ2-7
CATSRALLEGRNEQFF	TGTGCCACCAGCAGAGCCCTCCTGGAGGGCCGCAATGAGCAGTTCTTC	-	-	TRBV15	TRBJ2-1
CASSVAGEAWQPQHF	TGTGCCAGCAGCGTAGCCGGGGAAGCATGGCAGCCCCAGCATTTT	-	-	TRBV9	TRBJ1-5
CASSVGRGRGDEQYF	TGTGCCAGCAGCGTAGGGAGGGGGCGGGGTGACGAGCAGTACTTC	-	-	TRBV9	TRBJ2-7
CASRHSGRGYNEQFF	TGTGCCAGCAGGCATAGCGGGAGGGGATACAATGAGCAGTTCTTC	TRBD2	-	TRBV14	TRBJ2-1
CASSLLGGEMSYGYTF	TGTGCCAGCAGTTTATTAGGAGGGGAAATGAGCTATGGCTACACCTTC	-	-	TRBV27	TRBJ1-2
CASSLSGTRQETQYF	TGTGCCAGCAGCCTTAGCGGGACTAGACAAGAGACCCAGTACTTC	TRBD2	-	TRBV3-1/TRBV3-2	TRBJ2-5
CASSDRGINQPQHF	TGTGCCAGCAGTGACAGGGGAATCAATCAGCCCCAGCATTTT	-	once	TRBV25-1	TRBJ1-5
CASSSQGSLHF	TGTGCCAGCAGCAGTCAGGGGTCCCTGCATTTT	-	-	TRBV5-8	TRBJ1-5
CASSWRETGGSTNEKLFF	TGCGCCAGCAGCTGGAGGGAGACAGGGGGCAGTACTAATGAAAAACTGTTTTTT	TRBD1	-	TRBV5-1	TRBJ1-4
CASSQERYQETQYF	TGCGCCAGCAGCCAAGAGCGGTATCAAGAGACCCAGTACTTC	-	-	TRBV4-1	TRBJ2-5
CASSGTGGGQPQHF	TGTGCCAGTAGTGGGACAGGAGGTGGCCAGCCCCAGCATTTT	TRBD1	-	TRBV19	TRBJ1-5
CASSSPGTGELFF	TGTGCCAGCAGCTCCCCAGGGACCGGGGAGCTGTTTTTT	-	-	TRBV11-3	TRBJ2-2
CASSQDTGRAGNTIYF	TGCGCCAGCAGCCAAGATACAGGGAGAGCAGGAAACACCATATATTTT	-	-	TRBV4-3	TRBJ1-3
CASSLGLAGGGEQFF	TGTGCCAGCAGCTTAGGACTAGCGGGAGGGGGCGAGCAGTTCTTC	TRBD2	-	TRBV5-4	TRBJ2-1
CASSVTSGGTDTQYF	TGTGCCAGTAGTGTGACTAGCGGGGGCACAGATACGCAGTATTTT	TRBD2	-	TRBV19	TRBJ2-3
CASTRTQNEQFF	TGTGCCAGCACCAGGACTCAAAATGAGCAGTTCTTC	-	-	TRBV25-1	TRBJ2-1